This TCR beta chain was obtained from a study of long-term antiretroviral therapy in people with HIV. Sequencing used immunoSEQ v3.0 at survey level. The method was immunoSEQ multiplex PCR; TCRdb's version includes in-frame clones alone and lacks a portion of them. The sample lists over 8,500 clones, around 77% occurring once. The germline V gene has CDR1 SQVTM and CDR2 ANQGSEA. V lost 4 bases to trimming and J lost 2 bases; unmatched junction nucleotides: 9. This CDR3 is built from 18 residues. The TCR was taken from a man between 25 and 39 years old with HIV. Sequencing was performed on unsorted PBMCs, taken 0.4 years before starting antiretroviral therapy. J is TRBJ2-2 and V is TRBV29-1; 14 nucleotides match TRBD2. CDR3: CSVAGLAGVRHNTGELFF. CDR3 coding DNA: TGCAGCGTTGCGGGACTAGCGGGAGTCCGCCATAACACCGGGGAGCTGTTTTTT.